Given below is one T cell receptor beta chain in context. Its target is not known. Looked up from germline, CDR1 is MRHNA and CDR2 is SNTAGT. J gave up 0 bases and V 2 bases, and 0 bases lay outside the gene matches. The CDR3 is made up of 15 amino acids. This specimen belongs to a study of T cells in Graves' hyperthyroidism and ophthalmopathy. Study-wide context: Blood was drawn when the patient was first diagnosed and still untreated.

A NOSPECS grade of at least 4, a Clinical Activity Score of at least 3 and duration under 3 months were recorded in ophthalmopathy patients. Study-wide results and caveats: Progression to ophthalmopathy was predicted a median of roughly 6.6 months early.

The CDR3 regions of TCR beta were amplified from RNA transcripts. Carried out on the TCR CDR3, a first-round RT-PCR used the HTBI primer set. In TCRdb, the multiplex PCR reads were re-called with MiXCR into one record per CDR3 protein. Counted here are about 300,000 distinct CDR3 sequences, about 19% occurring once; the ten biggest clones make up roughly 40%. The TCR originated in a man aged 50-59 years with Graves' ophthalmopathy. Sequenced input: blood. The V and J genes are TRBV6-4 and TRBJ2-7, with 11 bases that match TRBD1. CDR3 protein: CASSDGTGGSYEQYF. CDR3 sequence (DNA): TGTGCCAGCAGTGACGGGACAGGGGGCTCCTACGAGCAGTACTTC.